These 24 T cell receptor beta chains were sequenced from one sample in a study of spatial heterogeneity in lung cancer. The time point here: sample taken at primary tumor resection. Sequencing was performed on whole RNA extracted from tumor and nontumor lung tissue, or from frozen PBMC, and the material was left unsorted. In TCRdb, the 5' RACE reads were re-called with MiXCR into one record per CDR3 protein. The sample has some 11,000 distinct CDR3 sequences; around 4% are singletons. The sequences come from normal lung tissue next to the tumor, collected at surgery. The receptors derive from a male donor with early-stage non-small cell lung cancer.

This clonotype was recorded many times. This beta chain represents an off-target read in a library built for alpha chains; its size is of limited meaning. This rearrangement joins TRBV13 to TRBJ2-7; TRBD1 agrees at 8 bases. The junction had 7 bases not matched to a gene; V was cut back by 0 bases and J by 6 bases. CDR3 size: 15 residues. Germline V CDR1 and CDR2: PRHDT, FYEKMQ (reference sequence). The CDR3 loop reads CASSLGTGERSEQYF. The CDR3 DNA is TGTGCCAGCAGCTTAGGGACAGGGGAGAGAAGCGAGCAGTACTTC.

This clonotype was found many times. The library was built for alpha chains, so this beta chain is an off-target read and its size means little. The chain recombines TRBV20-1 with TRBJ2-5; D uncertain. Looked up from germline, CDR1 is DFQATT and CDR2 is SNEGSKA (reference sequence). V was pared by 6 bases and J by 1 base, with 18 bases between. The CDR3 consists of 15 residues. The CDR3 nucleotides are TGCAGTGCCGACCCCCGGGTTACGCCCCAAGAGACCCAGTACTTC. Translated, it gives CSADPRVTPQETQYF.

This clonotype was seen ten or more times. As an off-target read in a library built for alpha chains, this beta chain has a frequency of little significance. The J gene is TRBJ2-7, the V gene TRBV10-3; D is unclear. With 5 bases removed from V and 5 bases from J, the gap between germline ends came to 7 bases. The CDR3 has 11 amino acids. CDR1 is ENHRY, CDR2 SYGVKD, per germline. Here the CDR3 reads CAISNLDEQYF. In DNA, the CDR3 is TGTGCCATCAGTAACCTTGACGAGCAGTACTTC.

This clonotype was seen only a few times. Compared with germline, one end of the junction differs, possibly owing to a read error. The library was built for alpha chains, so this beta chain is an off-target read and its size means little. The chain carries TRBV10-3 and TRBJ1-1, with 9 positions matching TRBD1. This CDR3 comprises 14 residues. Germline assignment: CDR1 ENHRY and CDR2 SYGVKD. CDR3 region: CAIGDRGAGTEAFF. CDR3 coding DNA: TGTGCCATCGGTGACAGGGGGGCTGGCACTGAAGCTTTCTTT.

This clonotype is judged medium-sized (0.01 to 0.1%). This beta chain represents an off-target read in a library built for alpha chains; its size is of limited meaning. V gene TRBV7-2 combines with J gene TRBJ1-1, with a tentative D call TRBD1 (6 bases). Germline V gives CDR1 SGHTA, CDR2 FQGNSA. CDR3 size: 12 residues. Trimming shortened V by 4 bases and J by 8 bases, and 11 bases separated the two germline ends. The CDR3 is CASSWEQGEAFF. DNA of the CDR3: TGTGCCAGCAGCTGGGAACAGGGAGAAGCTTTCTTT.

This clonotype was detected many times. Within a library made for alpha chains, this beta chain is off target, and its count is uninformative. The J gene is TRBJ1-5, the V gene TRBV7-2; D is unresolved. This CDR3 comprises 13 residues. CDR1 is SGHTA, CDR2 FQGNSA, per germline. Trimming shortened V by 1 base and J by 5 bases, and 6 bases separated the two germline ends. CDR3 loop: CASSLDIDQPQHF. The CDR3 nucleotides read TGTGCCAGCAGCTTAGACATCGATCAGCCCCAGCATTTT.

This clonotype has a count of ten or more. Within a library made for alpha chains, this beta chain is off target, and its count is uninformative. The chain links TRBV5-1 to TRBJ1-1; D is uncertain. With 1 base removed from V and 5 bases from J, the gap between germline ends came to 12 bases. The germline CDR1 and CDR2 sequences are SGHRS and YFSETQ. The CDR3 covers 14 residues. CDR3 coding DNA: TGCGCCAGCAGCTTGTTTGGAGGCCCAACTGAAGCTTTCTTT. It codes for CASSLFGGPTEAFF.

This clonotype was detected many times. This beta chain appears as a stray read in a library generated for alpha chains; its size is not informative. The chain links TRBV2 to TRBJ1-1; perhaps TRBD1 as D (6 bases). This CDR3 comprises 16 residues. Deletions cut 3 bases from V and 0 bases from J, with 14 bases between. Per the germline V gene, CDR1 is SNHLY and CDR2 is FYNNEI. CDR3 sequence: CASSEGGRRMNTEAFF. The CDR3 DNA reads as TGTGCCAGCAGTGAGGGGGGGCGGCGGATGAACACTGAAGCTTTCTTT. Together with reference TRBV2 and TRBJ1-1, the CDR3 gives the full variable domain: EPEVTQTPSHQVTQMGQEVILRCVPISNHLYFYWYRQILGQKVEFLVSFYNNEISEKSEIFDDQFSVERPDGSNFTLKIRSTKLEDSAMYFCASSEGGRRMNTEAFFGQGTRLTVV.

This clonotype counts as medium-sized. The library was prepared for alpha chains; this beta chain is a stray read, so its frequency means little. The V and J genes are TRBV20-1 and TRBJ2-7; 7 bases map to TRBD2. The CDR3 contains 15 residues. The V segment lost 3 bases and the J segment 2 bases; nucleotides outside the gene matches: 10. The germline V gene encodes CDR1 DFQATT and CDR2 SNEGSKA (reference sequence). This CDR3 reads CSARREAGLTYEQYF. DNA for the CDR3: TGCAGTGCTAGGAGGGAAGCGGGGTTAACCTACGAGCAGTACTTC.

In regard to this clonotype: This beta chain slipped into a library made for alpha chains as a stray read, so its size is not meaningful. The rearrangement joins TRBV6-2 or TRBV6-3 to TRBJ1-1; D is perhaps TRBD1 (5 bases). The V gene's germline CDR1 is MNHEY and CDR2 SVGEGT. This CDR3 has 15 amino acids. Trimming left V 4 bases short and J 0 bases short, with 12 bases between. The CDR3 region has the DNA TGTGCCAGCAGTTCTAGGGGCCAAGTGAACACTGAAGCTTTCTTT. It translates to CASSSRGQVNTEAFF.

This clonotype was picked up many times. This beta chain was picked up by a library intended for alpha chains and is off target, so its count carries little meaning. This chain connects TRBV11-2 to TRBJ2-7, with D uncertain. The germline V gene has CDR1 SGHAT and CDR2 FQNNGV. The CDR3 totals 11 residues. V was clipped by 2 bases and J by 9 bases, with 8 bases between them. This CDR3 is CASSLRAPQYF. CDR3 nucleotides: TGTGCCAGCAGCTTAAGGGCCCCGCAGTACTTC.

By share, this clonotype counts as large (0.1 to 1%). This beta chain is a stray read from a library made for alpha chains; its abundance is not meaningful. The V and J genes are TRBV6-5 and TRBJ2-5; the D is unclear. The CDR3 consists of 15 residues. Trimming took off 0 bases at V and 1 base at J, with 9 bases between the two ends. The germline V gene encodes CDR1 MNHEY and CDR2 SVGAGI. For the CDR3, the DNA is TGTGCCAGCAGTTACTCGATACGAGGCCAAGAGACCCAGTACTTC. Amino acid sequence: CASSYSIRGQETQYF.

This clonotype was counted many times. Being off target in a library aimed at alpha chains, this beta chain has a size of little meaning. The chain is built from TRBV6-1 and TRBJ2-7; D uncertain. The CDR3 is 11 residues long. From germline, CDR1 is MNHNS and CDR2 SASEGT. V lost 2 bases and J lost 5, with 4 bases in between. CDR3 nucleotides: TGTGCCAGCAGTGAACTTAACGAGCAGTACTTC. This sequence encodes CASSELNEQYF.

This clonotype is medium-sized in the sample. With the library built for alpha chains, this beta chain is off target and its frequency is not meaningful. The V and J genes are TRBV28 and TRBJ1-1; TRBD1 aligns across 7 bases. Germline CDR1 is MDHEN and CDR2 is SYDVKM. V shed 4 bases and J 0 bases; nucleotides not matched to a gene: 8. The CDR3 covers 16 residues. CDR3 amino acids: CASSSTGLSMNTEAFF. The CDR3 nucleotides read TGTGCCAGCAGTTCGACAGGGCTTAGTATGAACACTGAAGCTTTCTTT.

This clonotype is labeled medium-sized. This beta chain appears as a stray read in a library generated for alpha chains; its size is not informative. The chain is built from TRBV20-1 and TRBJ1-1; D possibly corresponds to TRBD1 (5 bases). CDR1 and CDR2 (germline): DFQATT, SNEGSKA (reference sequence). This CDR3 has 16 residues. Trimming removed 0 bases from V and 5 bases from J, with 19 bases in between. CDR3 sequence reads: CSARDLEGRMGTEAFF. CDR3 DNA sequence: TGCAGTGCTAGAGACCTTGAGGGGAGGATGGGGACTGAAGCTTTCTTT.

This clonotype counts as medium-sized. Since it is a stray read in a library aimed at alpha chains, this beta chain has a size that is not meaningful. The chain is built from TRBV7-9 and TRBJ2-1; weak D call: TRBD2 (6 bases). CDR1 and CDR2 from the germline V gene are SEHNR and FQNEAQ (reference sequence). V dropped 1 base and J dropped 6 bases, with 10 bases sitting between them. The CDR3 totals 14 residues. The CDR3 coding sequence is TGTGCCAGCAGCTTAGATTACGGGGGCAATGAGCAGTTCTTC. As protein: CASSLDYGGNEQFF.

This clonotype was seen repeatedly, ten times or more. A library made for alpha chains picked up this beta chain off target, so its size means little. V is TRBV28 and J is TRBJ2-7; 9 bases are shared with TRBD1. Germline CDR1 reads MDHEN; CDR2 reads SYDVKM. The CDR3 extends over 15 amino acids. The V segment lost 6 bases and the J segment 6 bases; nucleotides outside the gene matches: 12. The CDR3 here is CASSPEDRGGREQYF. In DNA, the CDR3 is TGTGCCAGCAGCCCTGAGGACAGGGGTGGGCGCGAGCAGTACTTC.

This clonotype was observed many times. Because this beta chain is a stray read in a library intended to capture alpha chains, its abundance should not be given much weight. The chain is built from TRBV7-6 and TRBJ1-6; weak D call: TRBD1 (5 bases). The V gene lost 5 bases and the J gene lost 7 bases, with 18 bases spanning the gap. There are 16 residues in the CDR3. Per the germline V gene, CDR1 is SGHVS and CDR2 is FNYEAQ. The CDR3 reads CASSTGNVIGNSPLHF. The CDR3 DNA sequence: TGTGCCAGCAGCACAGGCAACGTAATAGGAAATTCACCCCTCCACTTT.

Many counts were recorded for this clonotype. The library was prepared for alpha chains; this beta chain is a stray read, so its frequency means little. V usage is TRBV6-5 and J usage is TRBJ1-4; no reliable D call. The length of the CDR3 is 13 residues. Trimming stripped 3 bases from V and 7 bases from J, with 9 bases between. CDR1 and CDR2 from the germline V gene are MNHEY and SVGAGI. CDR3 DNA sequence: TGTGCCAGCAGTTATAAGTGGGGTGAAAAACTGTTTTTT. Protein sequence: CASSYKWGEKLFF.

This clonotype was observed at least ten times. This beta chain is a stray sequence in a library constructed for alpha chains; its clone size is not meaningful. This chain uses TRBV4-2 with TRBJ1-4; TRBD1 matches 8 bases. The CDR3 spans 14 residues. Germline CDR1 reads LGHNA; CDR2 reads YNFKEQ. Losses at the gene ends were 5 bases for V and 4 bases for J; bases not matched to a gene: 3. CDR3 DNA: TGTGCCAGCAGCTTCGGACAGGGTAATGAAAAACTGTTTTTT. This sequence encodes CASSFGQGNEKLFF.

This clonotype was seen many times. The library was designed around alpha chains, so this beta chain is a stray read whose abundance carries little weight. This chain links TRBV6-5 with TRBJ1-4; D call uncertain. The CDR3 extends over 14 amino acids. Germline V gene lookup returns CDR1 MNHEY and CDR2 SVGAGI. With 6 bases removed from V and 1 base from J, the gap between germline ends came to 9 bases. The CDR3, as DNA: TGTGCCAGCAGGTCGGCCAGAACTAATGAAAAACTGTTTTTT. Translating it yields CASRSARTNEKLFF.

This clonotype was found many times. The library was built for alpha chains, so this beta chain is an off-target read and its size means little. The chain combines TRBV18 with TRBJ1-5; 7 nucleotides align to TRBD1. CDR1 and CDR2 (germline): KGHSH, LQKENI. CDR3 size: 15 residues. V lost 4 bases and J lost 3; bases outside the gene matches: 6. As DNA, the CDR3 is TGTGCCAGCTCACGGGCAGGGGGGGCCAATCAGCCCCAGCATTTT. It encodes CASSRAGGANQPQHF.

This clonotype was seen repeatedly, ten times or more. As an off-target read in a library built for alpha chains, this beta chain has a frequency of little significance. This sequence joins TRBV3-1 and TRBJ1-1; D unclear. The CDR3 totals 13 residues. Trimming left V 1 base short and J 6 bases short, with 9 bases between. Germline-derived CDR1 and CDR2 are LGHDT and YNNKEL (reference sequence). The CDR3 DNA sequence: TGTGCCAGCAGCCAAGGTGGTGGCGCTGAAGCTTTCTTT. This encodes CASSQGGGAEAFF.

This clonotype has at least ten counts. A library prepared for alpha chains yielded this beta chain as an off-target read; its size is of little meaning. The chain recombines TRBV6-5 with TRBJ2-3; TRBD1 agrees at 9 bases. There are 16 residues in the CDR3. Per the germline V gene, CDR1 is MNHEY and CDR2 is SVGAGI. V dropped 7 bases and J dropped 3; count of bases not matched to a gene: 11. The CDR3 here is CASIPPPGTGTDTQYF. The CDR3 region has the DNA TGTGCCAGCATTCCCCCACCCGGGACAGGGACAGATACGCAGTATTTT.